Listed below are T cell receptor beta chains from one sample, sequenced in a study of vaccination and CD4 T cells after COVID-19. From the PCR reads, TCRdb called clonotypes with MiXCR, one entry per CDR3 protein. The sample consists of about 12,000 distinct CDR3 sequences, approximately 60% of them appearing once. Their cognate antigens are unknown. The source was CD4+ T cells from blood, cultured in vitro, collected before SARS-CoV-2 vaccination. Every receptor here comes from a human donor who had recovered from COVID-19. CDR3s include the opening cysteine and the closing phenylalanine or tryptophan.

J: TRBJ2-2; V: TRBV20-1; CDR3: CSASQGLGTGELFF
J: TRBJ1-3; V: TRBV11-3; CDR3: CASSSLRGNTIYF
J: TRBJ2-7; V: TRBV29-1; CDR3: CSVAGRTKSDEQYF
J: TRBJ1-5; V: TRBV7-2; CDR3: CASSLLSGFNQPQHF
J: TRBJ2-5; V: TRBV20-1; CDR3: CSARDFLPAGGRGETQYF
J: TRBJ1-2; V: TRBV19; CDR3: CASRDTNYGYTF
J: TRBJ2-7; V: TRBV10-3; CDR3: CAISTGYEQYF
J: TRBJ2-1; V: TRBV6-2/TRBV6-3; CDR3: CASSYSLGTLDNEQFF
J: TRBJ1-1; V: TRBV19; CDR3: CASTGLNTEAFF
J: TRBJ2-1; V: TRBV7-3; CDR3: CASSEGQSLNNEQFF
J: TRBJ1-2; V: TRBV19; CDR3: CASSIGVNYGYTF
J: TRBJ2-1; V: TRBV27; CDR3: CASSLGLLNNEQFF
J: TRBJ1-2; V: TRBV19; CDR3: CASSPGGTSSYGYTF
J: TRBJ2-7; V: TRBV7-2; CDR3: CASSAGQGSYEQYF
J: TRBJ2-2; V: TRBV15; CDR3: CATSRAPGEELFF
J: TRBJ1-2; V: TRBV6-2/TRBV6-3; CDR3: CASSYYRSGTASYTF
J: TRBJ2-1; V: TRBV6-1; CDR3: CASSAGTGAVEQFF
J: TRBJ2-3; V: TRBV24-1; CDR3: CATSDSLGLATDTQYF